This entry describes one TCR beta chain. The protocol was immunoSEQ multiplex PCR, while the TCRdb copy is restricted to in-frame clones and leaves out a portion. This table holds fewer than 40,000 clones, about nine tenths found once. The data derive from a study of OX40 agonist ivuxolimab in advanced cancers. Germline loops: CDR1 SGHNT, CDR2 YYREEE (reference sequence). The CDR3 extends over 16 amino acids. The V and J ends lost 5 bases and 0 bases, in that order; junction bases with no gene match: 6. Individuals having autoimmune disease history or systemic immunosuppression were not enrolled. The chain uses TRBV5-4 and TRBJ2-2, with 8 bases aligning to TRBD2. Sequences were derived from CD4+ or CD8+ T cells sorted from blood, sampled in a trial of the OX40 agonist ivuxolimab. The TCR sequence derives from an adult with an advanced solid tumor such as melanoma, head and neck, liver or kidney cancer. In nucleotides, the CDR3 is TGTGCCAGCAGTCGACCCGGGGGGGCGAACACCGGGGAGCTGTTTTTT. This translates into CASSRPGGANTGELFF.